Listed below are T cell receptor beta chains from one sample, sequenced in a study of blood T cell repertoires in COVID-19. Profiled with immunoSEQ multiplex PCR; TCRdb holds only in-frame clones, not every one. There are roughly 92,000 clones in the sample; roughly 89% occur only once, and 3.5% to 5% lies in the top ten. Material: peripheral blood. All receptors come from a woman at least 80 years old with active or convalescent COVID-19. Both conserved end residues are part of each CDR3. A D gene is named only where the DNA matches it firmly. Some rows have no size entry. The others give once, few or many, or a class for an expanded clone.

v_gene	j_gene	len	d_gene	abundance	CDR3nt	CDR3aa
TRBV19	TRBJ1-5	18	NA	NA	TGTGCCAGTAGTATAGTAGGTTTGGGTGCGGGGCTCAATCAGCCCCAGCATTTT	CASSIVGLGAGLNQPQHF
TRBV4-3	TRBJ1-5	16	TRBD1	once	TGCGCCAGCAGCCATCACGACAGGGACCTCAATCAGCCCCAGCATTTT	CASSHHDRDLNQPQHF
TRBV28	TRBJ2-7	11	NA	NA	TGTGCCAGCAGTTCCATCCGGGACACCTCATTC	CASSSIRDTSF
TRBV28	TRBJ1-4	13	NA	NA	TGTGCCGTTGGGGGCCAGGGTAATGAAAAACTGTTTTTT	CAVGGQGNEKLFF
TRBV30	TRBJ1-3	16	NA	NA	TGTGCCTTCGCTCTGGCGGGGGTCACCTCTGGAAACACCATATATTTT	CAFALAGVTSGNTIYF
TRBV5-1	TRBJ1-5	15	NA	NA	TGCGCCAGCAGCTTGGGGTCGGGGGAATTTCAGCCCCAGCATTTT	CASSLGSGEFQPQHF
TRBV18	TRBJ2-3	16	TRBD2	NA	TGTGCCAGCTCACCTTTAGCGGGAGGCCTTGGAGATACGCAGTATTTT	CASSPLAGGLGDTQYF
TRBV28	TRBJ2-1	15	TRBD2	NA	TGTGCCAGCAGTTTATGGCGGGAGCCCTACAATGAGCAGTTCTTC	CASSLWREPYNEQFF
TRBV12-5	TRBJ1-2	15	NA	NA	TGTGCTAGTGGTGTCCGGGAGGGCGGTACCTATGGCTACACCTTC	CASGVREGGTYGYTF
TRBV7-9	TRBJ2-3	14	TRBD1	NA	TGTGCCAGCAGCTTAGGGGCAGGGGGCGATACGCAGTATTTT	CASSLGAGGDTQYF
TRBV6-2/TRBV6-3	TRBJ1-4	15	TRBD1	NA	TGTGCCAGCAGCCGCCCGGGACAGGGTGGTGAAAAACTGTTTTTT	CASSRPGQGGEKLFF
TRBV7-9	TRBJ2-5	19	TRBD2	NA	TGTGCCAGCAGCCAAACCCTGGGACTAGCGGGAATGTCGTGGGAGACCCAGTACTTC	CASSQTLGLAGMSWETQYF
TRBV30	TRBJ1-2	14	NA	NA	TGTGCCTGGAGTGTGGGGACCGCGGGGGGTGGCTACACCTTC	CAWSVGTAGGGYTF
TRBV14	TRBJ2-2	14	NA	NA	TGTGCCAGCAGCCAAGAACTCACCACCGGGGAGCTGTTTTTT	CASSQELTTGELFF
TRBV7-9	TRBJ2-1	17	NA	NA	TGTGCCAGCAGCTTAAGTGGATTCTCTGCGGGTATGAATGAGCAGTTCTTC	CASSLSGFSAGMNEQFF
TRBV28	TRBJ2-7	14	TRBD1	NA	TGTGCCAGCAGTTCCGGGACAGGGGTGTACGAGCAGTACTTC	CASSSGTGVYEQYF
TRBV19	TRBJ1-3	15	TRBD1	NA	TGTGCCAGTAGTACTCAGGGGGCGCCTGGAAACACCATATATTTT	CASSTQGAPGNTIYF
TRBV5-6	TRBJ2-3	16	NA	NA	TGTGCCAGCAGCCCTCAAGGGAGGTGGGCGACAGATACGCAGTATTTT	CASSPQGRWATDTQYF
TRBV11-2	TRBJ1-1	14	NA	NA	TGTGCCAGCTTAACAGGGAATGTTCGCACTGAAGCTTTCTTT	CASLTGNVRTEAFF
TRBV28	TRBJ1-6	14	TRBD1	once	TGTGCCACCCAAAGGGACAGGAGTAATTCACCCCTCCACTTT	CATQRDRSNSPLHF
TRBV3-1/TRBV3-2	TRBJ2-3	14	NA	once	TGTGCCAGCAGCCAGGGCAGGGGTTCAGATACGCAGTATTTT	CASSQGRGSDTQYF
TRBV29-1	TRBJ2-7	13	TRBD1	NA	TGCAGCGTTCAGCAGGGGGTTATTGGGGAGCAGTACTTC	CSVQQGVIGEQYF
TRBV5-4	TRBJ2-1	14	TRBD2	NA	TGTGCCAGCAGCTTGCGAGGTGGACTAGGTGAGCAGTTCTTC	CASSLRGGLGEQFF
TRBV27	TRBJ1-1	12	NA	NA	TGTGCCAGCAGTTTTAGGGGCACTGAAGCTTTCTTT	CASSFRGTEAFF
TRBV16	TRBJ2-1	13	TRBD1	NA	TGTGCCAGCAGCCAACTGACAGGGCCTGAGCAGTTCTTC	CASSQLTGPEQFF
TRBV29-1	TRBJ1-5	12	TRBD1	once	TGCAGCGCACAGGGGAGCAATCAGCCCCAGCATTTT	CSAQGSNQPQHF
TRBV5-5	TRBJ2-7	17	TRBD2	NA	TGTGCCAGCAGCTTGGCCGTGGGGACTAGCTCCTCCTACGAGCAGTACTTC	CASSLAVGTSSSYEQYF
TRBV11-2	TRBJ2-1	16	NA	NA	TGTGCCAGCAGCTCGATAGCGGGACAGCTATACAATGAGCAGTTCTTC	CASSSIAGQLYNEQFF
TRBV3-1/TRBV3-2	TRBJ1-5	14	NA	NA	TGTGCCAGCAGCCAAGCCGGGCTCGGGGGGCCCCAGCATTTT	CASSQAGLGGPQHF
TRBV3-1/TRBV3-2	TRBJ2-2	19	TRBD1	NA	TGTGCCAGCAGCCAAGGGGATAAACGGGACAGAACGAACACCGGGGAGCTGTTTTTT	CASSQGDKRDRTNTGELFF
TRBV27	TRBJ2-7	13	TRBD1	NA	TGTGCCAGCAGTTTCCGGGACAGGGCCCCCCATTACTTC	CASSFRDRAPHYF
TRBV15	TRBJ2-5	14	NA	NA	TGTGCCACCAGCAGGGACAGCCGTCAAGAGACCCAGTACTTC	CATSRDSRQETQYF
TRBV10-2	TRBJ2-4	17	NA	NA	TGCGCCAGCAGTGAGTCCTGGCAGGGAGGTGGCAAAAACATTCAGTACTTC	CASSESWQGGGKNIQYF
TRBV5-1	TRBJ2-7	14	NA	NA	TGCGCCAGCAGCTTAAGCGAGACGTGCTGCGAGCAGTACTTC	CASSLSETCCEQYF
TRBV2	TRBJ2-7	18	TRBD1	NA	TGTGCCAGCAGACCGGGACAGGGGGCGACCACAGGGTCCTACGAGCAGTACTTC	CASRPGQGATTGSYEQYF
TRBV5-4	TRBJ2-1	15	TRBD2	NA	TGTGCCAGCAGCTTTCCCGGGACTAGCGTTCATGAGCAGTTCTTC	CASSFPGTSVHEQFF
TRBV5-1	TRBJ2-2	13	NA	NA	TGCGCCAGCAGCTTGGTAGGGGTCGGGGAGCTGTTTTTT	CASSLVGVGELFF
TRBV18	TRBJ1-5	15	TRBD1	once	TGTGCCAGCTCACCACCCGGGACAGCTAATCAGCCCCAGCATTTT	CASSPPGTANQPQHF
TRBV5-4	TRBJ2-1	14	NA	NA	TGTGCCAGCAGCTTGGCCGGAGGGAAACAGGAGCAGTTCTTC	CASSLAGGKQEQFF
TRBV6-6	TRBJ1-5	14	NA	NA	TGTGCCAGCAGCCACCACAATAGCAATCAGCCCCAGCATTTT	CASSHHNSNQPQHF
TRBV27	TRBJ2-3	15	NA	NA	TGTGCCAGCAGTTTAGAGGGAGTAAGCACAGATACGCAGTATTTT	CASSLEGVSTDTQYF
TRBV4-3	TRBJ2-1	14	NA	NA	TGCGCCAGCAGCCAAGAAGGAGCGGGTTATGAGCAGTTCTTC	CASSQEGAGYEQFF
TRBV11-2	TRBJ1-4	12	TRBD1	NA	TGTGCCAGCAGCCCTGGGACAGGCAAACTGTTTTTT	CASSPGTGKLFF
TRBV28	TRBJ1-2	12	NA	NA	TGTGCCAGCAGTAGACGGGACTATGGCTACACCTTC	CASSRRDYGYTF
TRBV5-1	TRBJ2-1	16	TRBD2	NA	TGCGCCAGCAGTTCCCGAGGTAGCGGGAACCTTAATGAGCAGTTCTTC	CASSSRGSGNLNEQFF
TRBV5-4	TRBJ2-7	14	TRBD1	NA	TGTGCCAGCAGCTCGAAACAGGGGGCTCGCGAGCAGTACTTC	CASSSKQGAREQYF
TRBV5-4	TRBJ2-5	15	TRBD1	NA	TGTGCCAGCAGCTTGGGGGGGACAGGGTTGAAGACCCAGTACTTC	CASSLGGTGLKTQYF
TRBV13	TRBJ2-5	15	TRBD1	NA	TGTGCCAGCAGCCCAACAGGGGGACGGATAGAGACCCAGTACTTC	CASSPTGGRIETQYF
TRBV12-3/TRBV12-4	TRBJ1-1	13	NA	once	TGTGCCAGCAGAGCGACAGAATACACTGAAGCTTTCTTT	CASRATEYTEAFF
TRBV2	TRBJ1-2	13	NA	once	TGTGCCAGCACTGGGGGCGCTGGCTATGGCTACACCTTC	CASTGGAGYGYTF
TRBV7-6	TRBJ1-1	17	TRBD1	NA	TGTGCCAGCAGCTTAGCGAGAGGGGGGACAGGTCGCTCTGAAGCTTTCTTT	CASSLARGGTGRSEAFF
TRBV7-9	TRBJ2-7	16	TRBD2	once	TGTGCCAGCAGCTCCGGACTAGCGGGAAGCTCCTACGAGCAGTACTTC	CASSSGLAGSSYEQYF
TRBV28	TRBJ1-6	15	NA	NA	TGTGCCAGCAGCAGTCGGACAGTCCTACATTCACCCCTCCACTTT	CASSSRTVLHSPLHF